Each of the 6 T cell receptor beta chains below was sequenced from the same sample in a study of glioma-infiltrating T cells. The iRepertoire nested amplicon-rescue multiplex PCR amplified TCR alpha and beta CDR3s from RNA. Each CDR3 protein is one row after TCRdb ran MiXCR on the multiplex PCR reads. The profile shows fewer than 450 distinct CDR3 sequences, roughly 25% of them singletons. The material sequenced was glioma tissue, nonneoplastic brain tissue, or PBMCs (not recorded which). All receptors derive from a human donor with low-grade glioma or glioblastoma, undergoing nonglioma brain surgery, or in good health (not recorded which).

This clonotype is categorized as large. This beta chain came through as a stray read in a library set up for alpha chains, and its size says little. V and J are TRBV6-1 and TRBJ2-5; tentatively, D is TRBD1 (7 bases). Germline V lookup: CDR1 MNHNS, CDR2 SASEGT. The V gene lost 7 bases and the J gene lost 4 bases, with 19 bases spanning the gap. The CDR3 is made up of 15 amino acids. The CDR3, as DNA: TGTGCCAGCACCGACCCGGGGCAGGGGGGAGAGACCCAGTACTTC. It encodes CASTDPGQGGETQYF.

Remarks on this clonotype: The library was built for alpha chains, so this beta chain is an off-target read and its size means little. The chain uses TRBV19 and TRBJ1-5, with a weak D call TRBD1 (5 bases). This CDR3 has 16 residues. Germline V gene lookup returns CDR1 LNHDA and CDR2 SQIVND (reference sequence). V lost 2 bases and J lost 3, with 14 bases in between. For the CDR3, the DNA is TGTGCCAGTAGTATATCTCGGGGGATTGACAATCAGCCCCAGCATTTT. Translation gives CASSISRGIDNQPQHF.

A remark on this clonotype: This beta chain turned up in a library designed for alpha chains; as an off-target read, its abundance says little. The DNA for the CDR3 is TGTGCCACCCGCCTGGGGCAGGGAAGCACAGATACGCAGTATTTT. This encodes CATRLGQGSTDTQYF. The rearrangement links TRBV19 to TRBJ2-3; TRBD1 might be the D (5 bases). There are 15 residues in the CDR3. From germline, CDR1 is LNHDA and CDR2 SQIVND (reference sequence). The V end was cut by 10 bases, the J end by 0 bases, with 17 bases between.

Comment on this clonotype: This beta chain appears as a stray read in a library generated for alpha chains; its size is not informative. This chain joins TRBV29-1 and TRBJ1-2; 7 nucleotides match TRBD1. This CDR3 contains 13 residues. Per germline, CDR1 SQVTM and CDR2 ANQGSEA. The V and J ends lost 4 bases and 6 bases, in that order; junction bases with no gene match: 8. CDR3 in DNA: TGCAGCGTTGTGGCAACAGGGGTGGATGGCTACACCTTC. Translated, it gives CSVVATGVDGYTF.

In this sample, this clonotype is large. Because the library targeted alpha chains, this beta chain is an off-target read whose size means little. The genes are TRBV9 and TRBJ1-5; TRBD1 aligns across 7 bases. The CDR3 runs to 14 residues. J lost 0 bases, V lost 5 bases, and 2 bases had no gene match. From germline, CDR1 is SGDLS and CDR2 YYNGEE. The CDR3 protein is CASSTGDSNQPQHF. The CDR3, as DNA: TGTGCCAGCAGTACAGGGGATAGCAATCAGCCCCAGCATTTT.

This clonotype was picked up a small number of times. This beta chain is a stray sequence in a library constructed for alpha chains; its clone size is not meaningful. V is TRBV5-5 and J is TRBJ1-2; no reliable D call. Per germline, CDR1 SGHKS and CDR2 YYEKEE (reference sequence). This CDR3 spans 13 amino acids. Trimming pared 0 bases from V and 1 base from J, leaving 4 bases between. CDR3 bases: TGTGCCAGCAGCTTGGACAGTAACTATGGCTACACCTTC. This codes for CASSLDSNYGYTF.